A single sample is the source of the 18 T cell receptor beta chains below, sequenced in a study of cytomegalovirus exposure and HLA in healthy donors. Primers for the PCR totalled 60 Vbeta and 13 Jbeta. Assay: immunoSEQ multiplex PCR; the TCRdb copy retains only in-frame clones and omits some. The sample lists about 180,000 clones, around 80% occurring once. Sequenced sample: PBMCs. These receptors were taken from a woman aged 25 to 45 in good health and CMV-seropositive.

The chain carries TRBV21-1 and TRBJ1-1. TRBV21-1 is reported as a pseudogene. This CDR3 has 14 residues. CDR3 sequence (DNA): TGTGCCAGCAGCGCTCGTTGGCGGTTGGAAGAAGCTTTCTTT. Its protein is CASSARWRLEEAFF.

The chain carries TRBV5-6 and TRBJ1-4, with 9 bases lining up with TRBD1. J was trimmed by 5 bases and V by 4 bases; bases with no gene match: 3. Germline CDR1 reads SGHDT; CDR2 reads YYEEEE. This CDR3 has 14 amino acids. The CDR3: CASSVDRGNEKLFF. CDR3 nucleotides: TGTGCCAGCAGCGTAGACAGGGGGAATGAAAAACTGTTTTTT.

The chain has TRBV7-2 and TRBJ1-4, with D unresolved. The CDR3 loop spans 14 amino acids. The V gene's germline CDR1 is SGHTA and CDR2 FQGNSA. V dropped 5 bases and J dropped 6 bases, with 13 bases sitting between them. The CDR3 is CASSRGPEDEKLFF. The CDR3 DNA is TGTGCCAGCAGCCGGGGTCCCGAGGATGAAAAACTGTTTTTT.

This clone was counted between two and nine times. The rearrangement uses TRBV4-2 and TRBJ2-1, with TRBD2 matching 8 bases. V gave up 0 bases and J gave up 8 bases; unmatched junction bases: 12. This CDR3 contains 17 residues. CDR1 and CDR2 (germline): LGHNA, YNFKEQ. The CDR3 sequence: CASSQDPWSSGRDEQFF. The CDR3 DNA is TGTGCCAGCAGCCAAGATCCCTGGTCTAGCGGGCGGGATGAGCAGTTCTTC.

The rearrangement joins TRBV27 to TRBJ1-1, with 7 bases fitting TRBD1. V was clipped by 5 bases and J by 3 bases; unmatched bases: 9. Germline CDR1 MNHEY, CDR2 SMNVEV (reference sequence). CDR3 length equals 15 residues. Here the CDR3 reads CASSPRRQGDTEAFF. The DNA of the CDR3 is TGTGCCAGCAGTCCTAGGCGGCAGGGGGACACTGAAGCTTTCTTT.

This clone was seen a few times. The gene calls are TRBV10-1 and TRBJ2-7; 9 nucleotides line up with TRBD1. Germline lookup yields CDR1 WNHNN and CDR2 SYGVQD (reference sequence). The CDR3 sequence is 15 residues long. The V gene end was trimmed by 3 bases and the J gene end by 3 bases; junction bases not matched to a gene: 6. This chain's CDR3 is CASSDLGQGFYEQYF. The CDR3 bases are TGCGCCAGCAGTGATTTGGGACAGGGCTTCTACGAGCAGTACTTC.

The CDR3 reads CASRLMTGGRCYEQFF. CDR3 in DNA: TGTGCAAGTCGCTTAATGACGGGAGGGCGGTGTTATGAGCAGTTCTTC. The rearrangement joins TRBV12-2 to TRBJ2-1; TRBD2, the D gene given by the table, was not confirmed from the DNA. TRBV12-2 is recorded as a pseudogene. The CDR3 is made up of 16 amino acids.

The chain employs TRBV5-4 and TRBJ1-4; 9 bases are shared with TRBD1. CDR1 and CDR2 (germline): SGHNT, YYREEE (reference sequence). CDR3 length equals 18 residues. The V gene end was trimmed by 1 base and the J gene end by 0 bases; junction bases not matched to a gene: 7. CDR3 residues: CASSLSPQGATTNEKLFF. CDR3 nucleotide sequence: TGTGCCAGCAGCTTGTCGCCACAGGGGGCCACAACTAATGAAAAACTGTTTTTT.

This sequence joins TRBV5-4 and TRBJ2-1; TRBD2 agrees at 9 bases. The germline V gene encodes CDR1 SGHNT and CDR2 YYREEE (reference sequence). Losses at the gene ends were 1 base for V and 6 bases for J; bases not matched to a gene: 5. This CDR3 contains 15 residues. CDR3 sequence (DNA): TGTGCCAGCAGCTTGTCACTAGCGGGTGTCAATGAGCAGTTCTTC. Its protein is CASSLSLAGVNEQFF.

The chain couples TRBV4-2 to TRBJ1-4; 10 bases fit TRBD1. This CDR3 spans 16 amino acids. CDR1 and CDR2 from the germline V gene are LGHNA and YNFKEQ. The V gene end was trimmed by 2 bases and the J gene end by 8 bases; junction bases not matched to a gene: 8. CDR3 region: CASSQKTGTGEEKLFF. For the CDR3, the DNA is TGTGCCAGCAGCCAAAAGACGGGGACAGGGGAGGAAAAACTGTTTTTT.

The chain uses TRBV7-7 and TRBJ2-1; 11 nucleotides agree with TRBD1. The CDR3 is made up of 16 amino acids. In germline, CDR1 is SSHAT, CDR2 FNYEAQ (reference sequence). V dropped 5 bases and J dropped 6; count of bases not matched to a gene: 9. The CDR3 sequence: CASSPTPGTGGNEQFF. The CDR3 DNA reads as TGTGCCAGCAGCCCCACGCCCGGGACAGGGGGCAATGAGCAGTTCTTC.

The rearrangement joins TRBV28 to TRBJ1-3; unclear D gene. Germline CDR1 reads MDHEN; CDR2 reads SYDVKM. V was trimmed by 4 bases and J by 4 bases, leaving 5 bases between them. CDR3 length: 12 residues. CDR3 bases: TGTGCCAGCAGTTCCCTGGGAAACACCATATATTTT. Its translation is CASSSLGNTIYF.

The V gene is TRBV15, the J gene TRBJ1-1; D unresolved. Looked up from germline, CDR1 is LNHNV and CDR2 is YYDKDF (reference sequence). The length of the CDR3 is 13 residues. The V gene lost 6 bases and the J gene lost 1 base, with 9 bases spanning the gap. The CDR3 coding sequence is TGTGCCACCAGGCATGGGCAGAACACTGAAGCTTTCTTT. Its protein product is CATRHGQNTEAFF.

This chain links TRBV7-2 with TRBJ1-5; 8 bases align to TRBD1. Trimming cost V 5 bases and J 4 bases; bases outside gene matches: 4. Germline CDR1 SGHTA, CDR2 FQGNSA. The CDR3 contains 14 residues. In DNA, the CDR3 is TGTGCCAGCAGCGAGAGGACAGGGAATCAGCCCCAGCATTTT. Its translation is CASSERTGNQPQHF.

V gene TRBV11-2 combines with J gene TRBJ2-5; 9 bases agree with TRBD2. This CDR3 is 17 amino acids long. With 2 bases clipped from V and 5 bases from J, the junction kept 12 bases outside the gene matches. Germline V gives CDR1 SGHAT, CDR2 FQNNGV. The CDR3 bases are TGTGCCAGCAGCTTATTTGGCGGGAGGGCCGGTAGGGAGACCCAGTACTTC. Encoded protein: CASSLFGGRAGRETQYF.

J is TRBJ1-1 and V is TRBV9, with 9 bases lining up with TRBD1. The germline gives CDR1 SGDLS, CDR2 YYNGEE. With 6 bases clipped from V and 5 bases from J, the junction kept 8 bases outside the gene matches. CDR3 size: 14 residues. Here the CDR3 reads CASTTQGASTEAFF. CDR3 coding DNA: TGTGCCAGCACGACACAGGGGGCGTCTACTGAAGCTTTCTTT.

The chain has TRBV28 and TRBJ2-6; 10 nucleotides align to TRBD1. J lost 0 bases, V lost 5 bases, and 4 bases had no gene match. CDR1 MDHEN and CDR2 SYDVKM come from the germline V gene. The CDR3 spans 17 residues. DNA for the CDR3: TGTGCCAGCAGTCCGGGACAGGGGTTCTCTGGGGCCAACGTCCTGACTTTC. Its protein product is CASSPGQGFSGANVLTF.

The CDR3 region has the DNA TGTGCCAGCAGCCAAGACACTGGTTTAGTCTACGAGCAGTACTTC. It translates to CASSQDTGLVYEQYF. The gene calls are TRBV14 and TRBJ2-7; D gene unclear. With 0 bases removed from V and 3 bases from J, the gap between germline ends came to 12 bases. The CDR3 sequence is 15 residues long. The V gene's germline CDR1 is SGHDN and CDR2 FVKESK. Complete variable domain (other parts from reference TRBV14 and TRBJ2-7): EAGVTQFPSHSVIEKGQTVTLRCDPISGHDNLYWYRRVMGKEIKFLLHFVKESKQDESGMPNNRFLAERTGGTYSTLKVQPAELEDSGVYFCASSQDTGLVYEQYFGPGTRLTVT.